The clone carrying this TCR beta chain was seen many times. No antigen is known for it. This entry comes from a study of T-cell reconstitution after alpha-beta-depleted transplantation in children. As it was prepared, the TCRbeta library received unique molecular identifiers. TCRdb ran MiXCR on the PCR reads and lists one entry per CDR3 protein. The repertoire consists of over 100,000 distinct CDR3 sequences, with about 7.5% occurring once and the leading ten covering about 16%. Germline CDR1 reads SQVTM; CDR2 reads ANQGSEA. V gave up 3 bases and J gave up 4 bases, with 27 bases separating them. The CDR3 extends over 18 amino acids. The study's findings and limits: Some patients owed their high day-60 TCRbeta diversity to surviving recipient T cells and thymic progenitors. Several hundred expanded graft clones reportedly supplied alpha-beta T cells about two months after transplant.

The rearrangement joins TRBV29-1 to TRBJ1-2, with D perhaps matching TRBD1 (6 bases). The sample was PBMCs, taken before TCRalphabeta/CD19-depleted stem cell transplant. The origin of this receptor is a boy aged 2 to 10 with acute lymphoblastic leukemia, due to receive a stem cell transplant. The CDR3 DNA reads TGCAGCGTTGACTCCCCGCCAACGAGACAGGAACCTCCCTATGGCTACACCTTC. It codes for CSVDSPPTRQEPPYGYTF.